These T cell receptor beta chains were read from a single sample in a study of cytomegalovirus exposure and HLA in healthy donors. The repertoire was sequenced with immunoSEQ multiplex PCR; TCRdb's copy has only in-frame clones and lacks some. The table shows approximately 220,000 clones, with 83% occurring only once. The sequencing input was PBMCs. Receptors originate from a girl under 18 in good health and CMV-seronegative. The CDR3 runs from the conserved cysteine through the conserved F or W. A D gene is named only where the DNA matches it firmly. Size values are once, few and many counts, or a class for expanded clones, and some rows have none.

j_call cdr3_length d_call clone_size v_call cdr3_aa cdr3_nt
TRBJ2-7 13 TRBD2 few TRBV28 CASWTSGNYEQYF TGTGCCAGCTGGACTAGCGGGAACTACGAGCAGTACTTC
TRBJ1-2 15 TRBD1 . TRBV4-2 CASSQDSGGWYGYTF TGTGCCAGCAGCCAAGATTCAGGGGGCTGGTATGGCTACACCTTC
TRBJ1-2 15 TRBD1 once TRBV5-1 CASSSQGEVAYGYTF TGCGCCAGCAGCTCACAGGGGGAGGTAGCCTATGGCTACACCTTC
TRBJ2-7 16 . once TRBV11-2 CASSLDSGPVAYEQYF TGTGCCAGCAGCTTAGATTCAGGGCCAGTTGCCTACGAGCAGTACTTC
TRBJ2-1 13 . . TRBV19 CATTRGQYNEQFF TGTGCCACTACAAGGGGACAATACAATGAGCAGTTCTTC
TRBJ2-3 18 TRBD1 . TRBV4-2 CASSRRQGSFPSTDTQYF TGTGCCAGCAGCCGCCGACAGGGGAGTTTCCCTAGCACAGATACGCAGTATTTT
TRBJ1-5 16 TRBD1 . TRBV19 CASSIGDRGANQPQHF TGTGCCAGTAGTATAGGGGACAGGGGTGCTAATCAGCCCCAGCATTTT
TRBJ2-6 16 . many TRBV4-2 CASSQDGGAGANVLTF TGTGCCAGCAGCCAAGATGGGGGCGCTGGGGCCAACGTCCTGACTTTC
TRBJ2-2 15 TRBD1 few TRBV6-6 CASSYSTGNKVELFF TGTGCCAGCAGTTACTCGACAGGGAACAAAGTGGAGCTGTTTTTT
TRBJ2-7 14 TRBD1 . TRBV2 CASNLDRGQGEQYF TGTGCCAGCAATCTCGACAGGGGACAAGGCGAGCAGTACTTC
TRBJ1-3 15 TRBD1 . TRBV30 CAWSETGSSGNTIYF TGTGCCTGGAGTGAGACAGGGAGCTCTGGAAACACCATATATTTT
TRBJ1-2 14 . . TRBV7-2 CASSLSGGVYGYTF TGTGCCAGCAGCTTATCCGGGGGAGTTTATGGCTACACCTTC
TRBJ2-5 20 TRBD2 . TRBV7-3 CASSLTGGTSGIGGQETQYF TGTGCCAGCAGCTTAACGGGGGGGACTAGCGGGATAGGAGGCCAAGAGACCCAGTACTTC
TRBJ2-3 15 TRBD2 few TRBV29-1 CSVLPDLAGTDTQYF TGCAGTGTCTTGCCAGATCTAGCGGGAACAGATACGCAGTATTTT
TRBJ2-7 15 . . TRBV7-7 CASSLGPGSSYEQYF TGTGCTAGCAGCTTAGGCCCGGGGAGCTCCTACGAGCAGTACTTC
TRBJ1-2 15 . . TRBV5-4 CASSLEQASNYGYTF TGTGCCAGCAGCTTGGAGCAGGCCTCTAACTATGGCTACACCTTC
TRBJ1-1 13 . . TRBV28 CASNEQMNTEAFF TGTGCCAGCAACGAACAGATGAACACTGAAGCTTTCTTT
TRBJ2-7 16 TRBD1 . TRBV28 CASSLLDRGLRYEQYF TGTGCCAGCAGTTTATTGGACAGGGGGCTGCGTTACGAGCAGTACTTC
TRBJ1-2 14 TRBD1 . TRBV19 CASNDGQGGIGYTF TGTGCCAGTAATGACGGACAGGGTGGAATTGGCTACACCTTC
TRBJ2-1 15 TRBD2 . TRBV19 CASSMVTSGYNEQFF TGTGCCAGTAGTATGGTGACTAGCGGCTACAATGAGCAGTTCTTC
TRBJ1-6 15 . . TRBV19 CASSIDPGHRRILHF TGTGCCAGTAGTATAGATCCCGGACATCGTCGAATCCTCCACTTT
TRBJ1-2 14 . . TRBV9 CASSRGSLGDGYTF TGTGCCAGCAGCCGAGGGTCTTTAGGCGATGGCTACACCTTC
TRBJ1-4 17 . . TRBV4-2 CASSQDAGSGVAEKLFF TGTGCCAGCAGCCAAGACGCTGGATCAGGGGTGGCTGAAAAACTGTTTTTT
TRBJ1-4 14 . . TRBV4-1 CASSQDPTELKLFF TGCGCCAGCAGCCAAGACCCGACAGAACTAAAACTGTTTTTT
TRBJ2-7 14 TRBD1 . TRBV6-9 CASSFGDRAYEQYF TGTGCCAGCAGTTTTGGGGACAGGGCCTACGAGCAGTACTTC
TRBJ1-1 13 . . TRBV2 CASSVEARKEAFF TGTGCCAGCAGTGTCGAGGCCCGGAAAGAAGCTTTCTTT
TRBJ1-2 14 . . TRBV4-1 CASSQEPVLGGYTF TGCGCCAGCAGCCAAGAGCCCGTACTAGGTGGCTACACCTTC
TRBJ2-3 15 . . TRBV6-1 CASRFRDSSTDTQYF TGTGCCAGCAGATTCCGGGACTCTAGCACAGATACGCAGTATTTT
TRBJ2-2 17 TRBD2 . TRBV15 CATSRVVGGGTAGELFF TGTGCCACCAGCAGAGTGGTCGGGGGGGGGACTGCGGGGGAGCTGTTTTTT
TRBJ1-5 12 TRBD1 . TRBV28 CASSYRGQPQHF TGTGCCAGCAGTTACAGGGGCCAGCCCCAGCATTTT
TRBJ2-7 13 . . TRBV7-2 CASSLGSDYEQYF TGTGCCAGCAGCTTAGGCAGCGACTACGAGCAGTACTTC
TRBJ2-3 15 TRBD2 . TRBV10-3 CAIRASGAGTDTQYF TGTGCCATCAGAGCTAGCGGGGCGGGCACAGATACGCAGTATTTT
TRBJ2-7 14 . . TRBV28 CASVNIELAYEQYF TGTGCCAGCGTAAACATCGAATTGGCCTACGAGCAGTACTTC
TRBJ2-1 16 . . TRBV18 CASSPPGQGSYNEQFF TGTGCCAGCTCACCACCGGGGCAGGGGTCCTACAATGAGCAGTTCTTC
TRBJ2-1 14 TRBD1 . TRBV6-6 CASSDRVAYNEQFF TGTGCCAGCAGTGACAGGGTTGCCTACAATGAGCAGTTCTTC
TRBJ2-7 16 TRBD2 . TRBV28 CASSLRIGLVDYEQYF TGTGCCAGCAGTTTAAGGATCGGACTAGTAGATTACGAGCAGTACTTC
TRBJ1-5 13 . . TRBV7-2 CASSLGRNQPQHF TGTGCCAGCAGCTTAGGGAGGAATCAGCCCCAGCATTTT
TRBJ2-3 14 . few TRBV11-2 CASSLAGESDTQYF TGTGCCAGCAGCTTAGCGGGGGAATCGGATACGCAGTATTTT
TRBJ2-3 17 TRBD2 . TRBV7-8 CASSPWTSGDGTDTQYF TGTGCCAGCAGCCCGTGGACTAGCGGGGATGGCACAGATACGCAGTATTTT
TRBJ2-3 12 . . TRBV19 CASSTNSDTQYF TGTGCCAGTAGTACTAATTCAGATACGCAGTATTTT
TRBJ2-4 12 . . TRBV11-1 CASSLDRNIQYF TGTGCCAGCAGCTTAGACAGAAACATTCAGTACTTC
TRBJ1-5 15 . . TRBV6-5 CASSPRDRRNQPQHF TGTGCCAGCAGTCCAAGAGACAGACGCAATCAGCCCCAGCATTTT
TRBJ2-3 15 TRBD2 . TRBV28 CASSSAGVSTDTQYF TGTGCCAGCAGTTCAGCGGGAGTTAGCACAGATACGCAGTATTTT
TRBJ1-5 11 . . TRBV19 CASSADQPQHF TGTGCCAGTAGTGCGGATCAGCCCCAGCATTTT
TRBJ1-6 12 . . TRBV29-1 CSVESPGSPLHF TGCAGCGTTGAGTCGCCCGGTTCACCCCTCCACTTT
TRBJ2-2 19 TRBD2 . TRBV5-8 CASSRKTGTSGLNTGELFF TGTGCCAGCAGCAGAAAAACCGGGACTAGCGGCCTTAACACCGGGGAGCTGTTTTTT
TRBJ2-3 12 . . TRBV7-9 CSSSLVSDTQYF TGTTCCAGCAGCTTAGTGAGCGATACGCAGTATTTT
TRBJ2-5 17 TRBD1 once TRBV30 CAISKRRTGNSQETQYF TGTGCAATCTCAAAGCGGCGGACAGGCAATTCCCAAGAGACCCAGTACTTC